The 21 T cell receptor beta chains given below trace back to one sample, sequenced in a study of blood T cell repertoires in COVID-19. Profiling relied on immunoSEQ multiplex PCR, and the TCRdb table lists in-frame clones only, not all of them. Found here are approximately 85,000 clones, around 87% of them singletons; the top ten hold 3%. The specimen sequenced was peripheral blood. The receptor set was obtained from a woman in her forties or fifties with active or convalescent COVID-19.

This sequence joins TRBV10-3 and TRBJ2-3; TRBD2 matches at 8 bases. Losses at the gene ends were 4 bases for V and 2 bases for J; bases not matched to a gene: 5. From germline, CDR1 is ENHRY and CDR2 SYGVKD. There are 15 residues in the CDR3. Written as DNA, the CDR3 is TGTGCCATCAGTGGAACTAGCGGATTCACAGATACGCAGTATTTT. This sequence encodes CAISGTSGFTDTQYF.

The chain combines TRBV3-1 (or the pseudogene TRBV3-2) with TRBJ1-1, with D uncertain. CDR1 and CDR2 (germline): LGHDT, YNNKEL (reference sequence). V was trimmed by 1 base and J by 4 bases, leaving 13 bases between them. The CDR3 sequence is 15 residues long. The CDR3 sequence: CASSQGRQSSTEAFF. In DNA form, the CDR3 reads TGTGCCAGCAGCCAAGGGAGGCAGAGTAGCACTGAAGCTTTCTTT.

The chain uses TRBV7-9 and TRBJ2-7; a weak D match, TRBD2 (6 bases). CDR3 length: 13 residues. V was cut by 6 bases and J by 2 bases, with 11 bases left in between. The V gene's germline CDR1 is SEHNR and CDR2 FQNEAQ (reference sequence). Here the CDR3 reads CASRGLTAYEQYF. The CDR3 nucleotides read TGTGCCAGCAGGGGACTCACAGCCTACGAGCAGTACTTC.

The chain is built from TRBV7-8 and TRBJ1-5, with D possibly matching TRBD1 (6 bases). Between the trimmed V and J ends, which lost 3 bases and 6 bases, there was a span of 12 bases. CDR1 is SGHVS and CDR2 is FQNEAQ in the germline V gene. This CDR3 is built from 14 residues. The CDR3 loop reads CASSFGTGFQPQHF. In nucleotides, the CDR3 is TGTGCCAGCAGCTTCGGAACAGGGTTTCAGCCCCAGCATTTT.

The V gene is TRBV18, the J gene TRBJ1-5, with 11 bases fitting TRBD1. Looked up from germline, CDR1 is KGHSH and CDR2 is LQKENI. This CDR3 spans 16 amino acids. The trim removed 3 bases at V and 1 base at J, leaving 2 bases unmatched. The CDR3 sequence is CASSPDRGHSNQPQHF. In nucleotides, the CDR3 is TGTGCCAGCTCACCGGACAGGGGGCACAGCAATCAGCCCCAGCATTTT.

The chain employs TRBV5-6 and TRBJ1-3; 7 bases are a match to TRBD1. CDR1 and CDR2 (germline): SGHDT, YYEEEE. V shed 2 bases, J shed 4 bases, and the junction held 9 bases outside the gene matches. The CDR3 is 16 amino acids. In nucleotides, the CDR3 is TGTGCCAGCAGCTTAGAGGGGGCCTTCGTCGGAAACACCATATATTTT. Amino acids: CASSLEGAFVGNTIYF.

The V gene is TRBV6-6, the J gene TRBJ1-5; no clear D gene. CDR1 and CDR2 (germline): MNHNY, SVGAGI (reference sequence). CDR3 length: 14 residues. With 7 bases removed from V and 3 bases from J, the gap between germline ends came to 13 bases. CDR3 residues: CASMASGDNQPQHF. Written as DNA, the CDR3 is TGTGCCAGCATGGCCTCCGGAGACAATCAGCCCCAGCATTTT.

The CDR3 nucleotides read TGTGCCAGCAGCTTGGGACAGGTGTCCTACGAGCAGTACTTC. It is translated as CASSLGQVSYEQYF. The chain uses TRBV7-8 and TRBJ2-7, with 8 positions matching TRBD1. J gave up 1 base and V 3 bases, and 2 bases lay outside the gene matches. This CDR3 contains 14 residues. Germline lookup yields CDR1 SGHVS and CDR2 FQNEAQ.

The V gene is TRBV24-1, the J gene TRBJ2-2; 8 bases align to TRBD1. The germline gives CDR1 KGHDR, CDR2 SFDVKD. The J segment lost 6 bases and the V segment lost 9 bases, leaving 17 bases of the junction unmatched. This CDR3 has 17 amino acids. CDR3 nucleotide sequence: TGTGCCACCCAAGGACAGGGCCTTGGGGTTTTCGCCGGGGAGCTGTTTTTT. Protein product: CATQGQGLGVFAGELFF.

This clone was counted once. The chain links TRBV19 to TRBJ1-2, with 8 bases that match TRBD1. This CDR3 spans 14 amino acids. Germline loops: CDR1 LNHDA, CDR2 SQIVND (reference sequence). With 5 bases clipped from V and 2 bases from J, the junction kept 4 bases outside the gene matches. CDR3 DNA: TGTGCCAGTAGTCCGGGGGACAGGAACTATGGCTACACCTTC. Its protein is CASSPGDRNYGYTF.

The chain has TRBV20-1 and TRBJ1-5; 11 bases agree with TRBD1. The CDR3 covers 15 residues. After removal of 3 bases from V and 4 bases from J, the junction contained 5 bases not matched to a gene. CDR1 is DFQATT and CDR2 is SNEGSKA in the germline V gene (reference sequence). The CDR3 DNA reads TGCAGTGCTAGTGTGGGACAGGGGGATAATCAGCCCCAGCATTTT. Its translation: CSASVGQGDNQPQHF.

The chain recombines TRBV5-1 with TRBJ2-5, with D perhaps matching TRBD2 (6 bases). V was clipped by 4 bases and J by 4 bases, with 20 bases between them. In germline, CDR1 is SGHRS, CDR2 YFSETQ. This CDR3 contains 16 residues. The CDR3 protein is CASSPVVGGLGETQYF. The CDR3 DNA sequence: TGCGCCAGCAGCCCAGTGGTCGGGGGTTTAGGAGAGACCCAGTACTTC.

This clone was detected only once. The chain links TRBV4-3 to TRBJ2-6; TRBD2 agrees at 8 bases. Germline CDR1 LGHNA, CDR2 YSLEER. V lost 3 bases, J lost 4 bases, and 11 bases stayed unmatched. The CDR3 totals 18 residues. CDR3: CASSHPVTGGAGANVLTF. The CDR3 DNA follows: TGCGCCAGCAGCCACCCCGTTACGGGGGGGGCCGGGGCCAACGTCCTGACTTTC.

The chain is built from TRBV10-3 and TRBJ2-6; a weak D match, TRBD1 (6 bases). Germline assignment: CDR1 ENHRY and CDR2 SYGVKD. V lost 7 bases, J lost 1 base, and 11 bases lay in between. The CDR3 totals 15 residues. CDR3: CAINQGGSGANVLTF. For the CDR3, the DNA is TGTGCCATCAACCAAGGGGGATCTGGGGCCAACGTCCTGACTTTC.

The chain joins TRBV13 to TRBJ1-3, with D unresolved. The CDR3 is made up of 14 amino acids. The V gene lost 2 bases and the J gene lost 3 bases, with 8 bases spanning the gap. CDR1 is PRHDT, CDR2 FYEKMQ, per germline (reference sequence). CDR3 sequence reads: CASSLSGIGNTIYF. The DNA for the CDR3 is TGTGCCAGCAGCTTATCGGGGATTGGAAACACCATATATTTT.

The chain couples TRBV24-1 to TRBJ2-7, with 11 bases lining up with TRBD1. There are 14 residues in the CDR3. V lost 6 bases to trimming and J lost 3 bases; unmatched junction nucleotides: 3. Germline-derived CDR1 and CDR2 are KGHDR and SFDVKD. CDR3 in DNA: TGTGCCACCAGTAAGGGACAGGGGGACTACGAGCAGTACTTC. The encoded protein is CATSKGQGDYEQYF.

This clone was seen a single time. The chain couples TRBV6-1 to TRBJ1-3, with a possible D match to TRBD1 (5 bases). V was shortened by 4 bases and J by 2 bases, with 15 bases between the two germline ends. CDR3 size: 16 residues. CDR1 is MNHNS and CDR2 is SASEGT in the germline V gene. The CDR3 region is CASSASLLGAGNTIYF. DNA for the CDR3: TGTGCCAGCAGTGCGTCCCTTTTAGGGGCTGGAAACACCATATATTTT.

Comments on this clone: A read error may account for a junction end that differs from germline. The chain carries TRBV28 and TRBJ1-3, with D maybe TRBD1 (5 bases). CDR1 MDHEN and CDR2 SYDVKM come from the germline V gene. CDR3 length equals 15 residues. The CDR3 loop reads CASSLFGALGNAIYF. The CDR3 region has the DNA TGTGCCAGCAGTTTATTTGGGGCTCTGGGAAACGCCATATATTTT.

The J gene is TRBJ1-2, the V gene TRBV27; a weak D match, TRBD1 (5 bases). The germline gives CDR1 MNHEY, CDR2 SMNVEV (reference sequence). Trimming cost V 4 bases and J 0 bases, with 21 bases left between them. The CDR3 is 18 residues long. The CDR3 loop reads CASSSNDRVERANYGYTF. The CDR3 DNA sequence: TGTGCCAGCAGTTCCAACGACAGAGTGGAGAGAGCTAACTATGGCTACACCTTC.

This clone showed up just a few times. The chain has TRBV7-9 and TRBJ2-7, with D tentatively TRBD1 (5 bases). The germline CDR1 and CDR2 sequences are SEHNR and FQNEAQ (reference sequence). The CDR3 is 17 amino acids. Deletions cut 1 base from V and 0 bases from J, with 16 bases between. The CDR3 reads CASSLGPGSPNSYEQYF. CDR3 in DNA: TGTGCCAGCAGCTTAGGCCCAGGGTCACCTAACTCCTACGAGCAGTACTTC.

The rearrangement links TRBV27 to TRBJ2-5; tentative D call: TRBD1 (5 bases). The V gene's germline CDR1 is MNHEY and CDR2 SMNVEV (reference sequence). The CDR3 length is 15 residues. Trimming cost V 4 bases and J 5 bases, with 17 bases left between them. The chain's CDR3 is CASSSSPGLRETQYF. The CDR3 DNA is TGTGCCAGCAGTTCGTCGCCAGGGCTACGGGAGACCCAGTACTTC.